These T cell receptor beta chains were read from a single sample in a study of T cells in Graves' hyperthyroidism and ophthalmopathy. TCRdb re-derived calls from the multiplex PCR reads in MiXCR, one entry per CDR3 protein. The sample holds around 520,000 distinct CDR3 sequences, over 13% seen once. The specimen was blood. These receptors came from a woman younger than 35 with Graves' hyperthyroidism. The CDR3 runs from the conserved cysteine through the conserved F or W. The order of the fields is D gene, J gene, clone size, V gene, CDR3 protein, CDR3 DNA. A D gene is named only where the DNA matches it firmly. A row's size may be missing; if present it is once, few, many or a size class.

D gene: -; J gene: TRBJ1-2; clone size: many; V gene: TRBV6-2/TRBV6-3; CDR3 protein: CASSYLQDRVYGYTF; CDR3 DNA: TGTGCCAGCAGTTACCTACAAGACCGAGTCTATGGCTACACCTTC
D gene: -; J gene: TRBJ1-4; clone size: -; V gene: TRBV6-1; CDR3 protein: CASSPPGAQLFF; CDR3 DNA: TGTGCCAGCAGTCCCCCAGGAGCCCAACTGTTTTTT
D gene: TRBD2; J gene: TRBJ2-1; clone size: once; V gene: TRBV28; CDR3 protein: CASRGTSGRGGNNEQFF; CDR3 DNA: TGTGCCAGCAGGGGGACTAGCGGGAGAGGAGGAAACAATGAGCAGTTCTTC
D gene: TRBD2; J gene: TRBJ2-1; clone size: -; V gene: TRBV4-2; CDR3 protein: CASSPGAGTRIDEQFF; CDR3 DNA: TGTGCCAGCAGCCCAGGGGCAGGGACTAGGATAGACGAGCAGTTCTTC
D gene: -; J gene: TRBJ1-1; clone size: many; V gene: TRBV9; CDR3 protein: CASSVEAGLNTEAFF; CDR3 DNA: TGTGCCAGCAGCGTAGAGGCAGGTCTGAACACTGAAGCTTTCTTT
D gene: -; J gene: TRBJ1-1; clone size: many; V gene: TRBV5-1; CDR3 protein: CASSRHQGMNTEAFF; CDR3 DNA: TGCGCCAGCAGCCGCCACCAGGGGATGAACACTGAAGCTTTCTTT
D gene: -; J gene: TRBJ2-1; clone size: few; V gene: TRBV5-1; CDR3 protein: CASSSGQPRRYGQFF; CDR3 DNA: TGCGCCAGCAGCTCTGGACAACCCCGGAGGTATGGGCAGTTCTTC
D gene: -; J gene: TRBJ2-1; clone size: -; V gene: TRBV4-2; CDR3 protein: CASSQEDTLDEQFF; CDR3 DNA: TGTGCCAGCAGCCAAGAAGATACTTTAGATGAGCAGTTCTTC
D gene: -; J gene: TRBJ2-3; clone size: many; V gene: TRBV2; CDR3 protein: CASTLGKTGDTQYF; CDR3 DNA: TGTGCCAGCACCTTGGGGAAAACCGGAGATACGCAGTATTTT
D gene: TRBD1; J gene: TRBJ1-4; clone size: many; V gene: TRBV3-1; CDR3 protein: CASSQGGGWEKLFF; CDR3 DNA: TGTGCCAGCAGCCAAGGAGGGGGCTGGGAAAAACTGTTTTTT
D gene: -; J gene: TRBJ2-7; clone size: many; V gene: TRBV5-1; CDR3 protein: CASSTGRDPYEQYF; CDR3 DNA: TGCGCCAGCAGTACGGGGCGGGATCCGTACGAGCAGTACTTC
D gene: -; J gene: TRBJ1-4; clone size: many; V gene: TRBV12-3/TRBV12-4; CDR3 protein: CASSLPPVEKLFF; CDR3 DNA: TGTGCCAGCAGTTTGCCTCCGGTGGAAAAACTGTTTTTT
D gene: -; J gene: TRBJ2-1; clone size: many; V gene: TRBV29-1; CDR3 protein: CSVELRELPNNEQFF; CDR3 DNA: TGCAGCGTTGAACTTCGGGAATTACCTAACAATGAGCAGTTCTTC
D gene: -; J gene: TRBJ2-3; clone size: many; V gene: TRBV11-2; CDR3 protein: CASSLAGRETDTQYF; CDR3 DNA: TGTGCCAGCAGCTTAGCGGGCAGGGAAACAGATACGCAGTATTTT
D gene: TRBD1; J gene: TRBJ1-1; clone size: many; V gene: TRBV29-1; CDR3 protein: CSVGRQGNTEAFF; CDR3 DNA: TGCAGCGTTGGACGACAGGGGAACACTGAAGCTTTCTTT
D gene: -; J gene: TRBJ1-1; clone size: few; V gene: TRBV9; CDR3 protein: CASSVDPRDDAFF; CDR3 DNA: TGTGCCAGCAGCGTAGACCCTAGGGACGACGCTTTCTTT
D gene: -; J gene: TRBJ2-3; clone size: -; V gene: TRBV7-9; CDR3 protein: CASSSNAGVDTQYF; CDR3 DNA: TGTGCCAGCAGCTCCAACGCAGGGGTAGATACGCAGTATTTT
D gene: -; J gene: TRBJ2-1; clone size: many; V gene: TRBV11-3; CDR3 protein: CASSFRLGAYNEQFF; CDR3 DNA: TGTGCCAGCAGCTTCCGACTAGGAGCCTACAATGAGCAGTTCTTC